The sample holds one count of the clone carrying this T cell receptor (beta chain). Data came from immunoSEQ multiplex PCR; TCRdb stores just in-frame clones and leaves some out. Among approximately 400,000 clones listed, 90% to 98% were seen once. This sample stems from a study of shared clonotypes between healthy human individuals. As for the study in general: Donors had three CD4 naive, three CD4 memory, two CD8 naive and one CD8 memory plate apiece.

V was trimmed by 2 bases and J by 2 bases, leaving 10 bases between them. This CDR3 is built from 15 residues. The germline gives CDR1 MNHNS, CDR2 SASEGT. The V gene is TRBV6-1, the J gene TRBJ1-5; D gene ambiguous. The sequence was collected from a man aged 25-40 years in good health. Sequenced sample: memory CD8+ T cells sorted from blood. This sample's subset: CD45RO+ cells pooled with CCR7-negative TemRA cells. The CDR3 DNA reads as TGTGCCAGCAGTGAACCCCCGCGTGGCAATCAGCCCCAGCATTTT. This translates into CASSEPPRGNQPQHF.